Listed below are T cell receptor beta chains from one sample, sequenced in a study of T cell responses to AZD1222 COVID-19 vaccine. Repertoires were generated with immunoSEQ multiplex PCR, while TCRdb's copy carries only in-frame clones and drops some. The table lists 190,000 or so clones, roughly 92% of them singletons. The sample here was peripheral blood, taken 28 days after the second AZD1222 dose. All receptors come from an adult who received the AZD1222 COVID-19 vaccine. Both conserved end residues are part of each CDR3. D genes are given only for firm matches. For some rows the clone size is stated as once, few or many, or as a class when expanded; others skip it.

>-|-|TRBJ1-2|TRBV28
TGTGCCAGCAGTCCCTATGAGACGGAGTACTATGGCTACACCTTC
CASSPYETEYYGYTF
>TRBD1|-|TRBJ2-5|TRBV27
TGTGCCAGCAGTAGGGGGCTCGGGGAGACCCAGTACTTC
CASSRGLGETQYF
>-|-|TRBJ1-4|TRBV10-3
TGTGCCATCAGTGACAAGGGGTTTAATGAAAAACTGTTTTTT
CAISDKGFNEKLFF
>-|-|TRBJ1-6|TRBV28
TGTGCCAGCAGTTACAGGAGGAACTCCTATAATTCACCCCTCCACTTT
CASSYRRNSYNSPLHF
>TRBD2|-|TRBJ2-5|TRBV5-1
TGCGCCAGCAGCTTGGTTCAGGGAGGGGAGACCCAGTACTTC
CASSLVQGGETQYF
>-|-|TRBJ1-2|TRBV6-5
TGTGCCAGCAGTTACTCATCCGGATCTTACTATGGCTACACCTTC
CASSYSSGSYYGYTF
>TRBD2|-|TRBJ2-2|TRBV6-5
TGTGCCACCGGGAGGGTGAACACCGGGGAGCTGTTTTTT
CATGRVNTGELFF
>-|-|TRBJ2-2|TRBV2
TGTGCCAGCAGTGTAGGCAGGAGGGAGCTGTTTTTT
CASSVGRRELFF
>-|-|TRBJ1-5|TRBV28
TGTGCCAGCAGTGGCAATCAGCCCCAGCATTTT
CASSGNQPQHF
>-|-|TRBJ2-5|TRBV11-2
TGTGCCAGCAGCTCAGCTGGACAGGGAGGGGAGACCCAGTACTTC
CASSSAGQGGETQYF
>-|-|TRBJ1-5|TRBV4-1
TGCGCCAGCAGCCAAGGAGTTGCCGGGACAAGCAGTCAGCCCCAGCATTTT
CASSQGVAGTSSQPQHF
>TRBD1|once|TRBJ1-1|TRBV3-1/TRBV3-2
TGTGCCAGCGAGGGGGGGACAGGGGGCACTGAAGCTTTCTTT
CASEGGTGGTEAFF
>-|-|TRBJ1-5|TRBV10-3
TGTGCCATCAGTGACTCAGGGCTTAATCAGCCCCAGCATTTT
CAISDSGLNQPQHF
>TRBD2|few|TRBJ2-7|TRBV6-6
TGTGCCAGCAGTCCCCAACCCTCAAAGACTAGCGGCTTCTACGAGCAGTACTTC
CASSPQPSKTSGFYEQYF
>-|-|TRBJ2-1|TRBV28
TGTGCCAGCAGTGCGGGTATCGGCGTCTACAATGAGCAGTTCTTC
CASSAGIGVYNEQFF
>-|-|TRBJ2-7|TRBV9
TGTGCCAGCAGCGTAGCTCTGGGGGCCTACGAGCAGTACTTC
CASSVALGAYEQYF
>-|-|TRBJ1-2|TRBV7-9
TGTGCCAGCAGCTTAAGGGACGGGAACTATGGCTACACCTTC
CASSLRDGNYGYTF
>TRBD1|-|TRBJ2-3|TRBV2
TGTGCCAGCAGTCCTAGACAGGGACGGACAGATACGCAGTATTTT
CASSPRQGRTDTQYF
>-|-|TRBJ1-1|TRBV6-5
TGTGCCATCAACTTAAACACTGAAGCTTTCTTT
CAINLNTEAFF